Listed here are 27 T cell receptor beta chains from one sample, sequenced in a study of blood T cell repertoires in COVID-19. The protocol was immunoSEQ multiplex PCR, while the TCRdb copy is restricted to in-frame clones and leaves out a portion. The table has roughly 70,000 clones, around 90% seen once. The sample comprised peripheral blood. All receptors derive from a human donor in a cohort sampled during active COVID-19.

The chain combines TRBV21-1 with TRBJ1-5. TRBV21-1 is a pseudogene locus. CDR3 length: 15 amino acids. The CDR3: CASTLGGGANQPQHF. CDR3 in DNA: TGTGCCAGCACCTTGGGAGGGGGGGCCAATCAGCCCCAGCATTTT.

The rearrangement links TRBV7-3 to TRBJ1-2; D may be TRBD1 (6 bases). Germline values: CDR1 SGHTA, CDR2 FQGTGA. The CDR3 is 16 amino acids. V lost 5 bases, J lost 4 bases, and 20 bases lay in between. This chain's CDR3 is CASSPSWQGSFYGYTF. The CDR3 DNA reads TGTGCCAGCAGCCCCTCATGGCAGGGGTCTTTCTATGGCTACACCTTC.

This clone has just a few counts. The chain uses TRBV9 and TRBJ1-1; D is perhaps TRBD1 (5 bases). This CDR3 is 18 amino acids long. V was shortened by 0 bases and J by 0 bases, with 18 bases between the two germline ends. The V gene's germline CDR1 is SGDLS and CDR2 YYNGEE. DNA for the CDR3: TGTGCCAGCAGCGTAGGGCCAGGGCGAATGGGCATGAACACTGAAGCTTTCTTT. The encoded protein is CASSVGPGRMGMNTEAFF.

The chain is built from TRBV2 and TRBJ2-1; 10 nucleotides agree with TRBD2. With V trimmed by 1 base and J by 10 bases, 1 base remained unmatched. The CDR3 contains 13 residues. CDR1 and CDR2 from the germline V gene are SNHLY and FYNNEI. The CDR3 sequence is CASSEVAGGEQFF. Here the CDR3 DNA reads TGTGCCAGCAGTGAAGTAGCGGGAGGAGAGCAGTTCTTC. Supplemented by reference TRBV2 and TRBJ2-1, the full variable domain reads EPEVTQTPSHQVTQMGQEVILRCVPISNHLYFYWYRQILGQKVEFLVSFYNNEISEKSEIFDDQFSVERPDGSNFTLKIRSTKLEDSAMYFCASSEVAGGEQFFGPGTRLTVL.

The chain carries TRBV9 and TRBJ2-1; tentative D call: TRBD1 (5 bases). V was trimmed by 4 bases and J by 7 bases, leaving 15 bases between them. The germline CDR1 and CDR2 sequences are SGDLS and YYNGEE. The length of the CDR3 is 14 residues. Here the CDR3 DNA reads TGTGCCAGCAGCCCAGGGCCCGCTGGGAATGAGCAGTTCTTC. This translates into CASSPGPAGNEQFF.

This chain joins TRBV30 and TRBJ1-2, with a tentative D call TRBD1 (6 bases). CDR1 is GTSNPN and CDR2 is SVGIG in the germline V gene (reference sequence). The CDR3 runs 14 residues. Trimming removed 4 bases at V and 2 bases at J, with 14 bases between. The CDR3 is CAWTGAGSNYGYTF. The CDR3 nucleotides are TGTGCCTGGACAGGGGCCGGATCGAACTATGGCTACACCTTC.

CDR3 nucleotide sequence: TGCGCCAGCAGTGAGTCTCGGACAGGGGGGTTCTATGGCTACACCTTC. Translating it yields CASSESRTGGFYGYTF. The chain carries TRBV10-2 and TRBJ1-2; 10 bases fit TRBD1. This CDR3 has 16 residues. Germline values: CDR1 WSHSY, CDR2 SAAADI. The J segment lost 4 bases and the V segment lost 0 bases, leaving 5 bases of the junction unmatched.

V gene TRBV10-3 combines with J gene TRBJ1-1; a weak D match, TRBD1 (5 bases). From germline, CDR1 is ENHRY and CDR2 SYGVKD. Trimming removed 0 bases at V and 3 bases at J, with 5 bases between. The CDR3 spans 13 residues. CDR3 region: CAISESGDTEAFF. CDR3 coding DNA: TGTGCCATCAGTGAGTCAGGGGACACTGAAGCTTTCTTT.

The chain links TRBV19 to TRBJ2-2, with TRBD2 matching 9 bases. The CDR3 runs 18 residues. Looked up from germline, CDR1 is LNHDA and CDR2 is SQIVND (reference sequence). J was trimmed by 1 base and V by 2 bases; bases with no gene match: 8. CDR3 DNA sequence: TGTGCCAGTAGTATAATGAGCGGGGGGACTCAGAACACCGGGGAGCTGTTTTTT. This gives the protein CASSIMSGGTQNTGELFF.

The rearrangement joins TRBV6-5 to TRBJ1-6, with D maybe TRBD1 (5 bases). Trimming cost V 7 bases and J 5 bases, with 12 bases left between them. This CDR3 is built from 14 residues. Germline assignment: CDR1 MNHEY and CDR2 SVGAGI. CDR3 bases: TGTGCCAGCAAGCGGTCGGGGGATAATTCACCCCTCCACTTT. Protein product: CASKRSGDNSPLHF.

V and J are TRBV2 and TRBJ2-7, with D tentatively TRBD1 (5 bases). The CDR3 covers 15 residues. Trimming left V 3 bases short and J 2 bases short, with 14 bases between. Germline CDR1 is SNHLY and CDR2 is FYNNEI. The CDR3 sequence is CASSDAPGQPYEQYF. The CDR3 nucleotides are TGTGCCAGCAGTGATGCCCCCGGACAACCCTACGAGCAGTACTTC.

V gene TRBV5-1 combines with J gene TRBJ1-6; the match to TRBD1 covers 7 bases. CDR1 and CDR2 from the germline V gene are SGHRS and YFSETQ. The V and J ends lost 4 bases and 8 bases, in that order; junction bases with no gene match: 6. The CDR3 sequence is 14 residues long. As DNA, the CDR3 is TGCGCCAGCAGCCGAGACAGGGCCTATTCACCCCTCCACTTT. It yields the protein CASSRDRAYSPLHF.

The CDR3 loop is CAWSVAGVETQYF. For the CDR3, the DNA is TGTGCCTGGAGTGTGGCAGGGGTCGAGACCCAGTACTTC. This chain uses TRBV30 with TRBJ2-5; maybe TRBD1 (6 bases). Germline V gene data show CDR1 as GTSNPN and CDR2 as SVGIG (reference sequence). This CDR3 contains 13 residues. The V and J ends lost 0 bases and 5 bases respectively, with 10 bases between them.

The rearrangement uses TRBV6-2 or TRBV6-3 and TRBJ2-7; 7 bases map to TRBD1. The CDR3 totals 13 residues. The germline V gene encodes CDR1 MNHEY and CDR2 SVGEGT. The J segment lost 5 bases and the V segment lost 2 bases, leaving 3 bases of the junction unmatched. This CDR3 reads CASSYLDRDEQYF. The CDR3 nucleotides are TGTGCCAGCAGTTACCTCGACAGGGACGAGCAGTACTTC.

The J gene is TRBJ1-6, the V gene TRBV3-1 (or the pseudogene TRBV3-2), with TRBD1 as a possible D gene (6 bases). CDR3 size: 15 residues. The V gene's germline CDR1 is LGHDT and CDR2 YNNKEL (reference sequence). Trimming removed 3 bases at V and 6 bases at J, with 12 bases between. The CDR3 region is CASSQLGQSNSPLHF. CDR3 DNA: TGTGCCAGCAGCCAGCTTGGACAGAGTAATTCACCCCTCCACTTT.

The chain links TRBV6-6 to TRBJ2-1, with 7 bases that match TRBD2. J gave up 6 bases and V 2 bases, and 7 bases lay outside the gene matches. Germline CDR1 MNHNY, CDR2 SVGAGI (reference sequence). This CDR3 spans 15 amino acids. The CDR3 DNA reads TGTGCCAGCAGTTACACCGGGACTACCGTCAATGAGCAGTTCTTC. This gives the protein CASSYTGTTVNEQFF.

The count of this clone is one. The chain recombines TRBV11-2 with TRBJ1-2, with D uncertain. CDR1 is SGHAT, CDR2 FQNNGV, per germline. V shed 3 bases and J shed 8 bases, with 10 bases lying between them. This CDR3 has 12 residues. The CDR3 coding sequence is TGTGCCAGCAGCTTGGGAGGGCGAGGCTACACCTTC. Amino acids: CASSLGGRGYTF. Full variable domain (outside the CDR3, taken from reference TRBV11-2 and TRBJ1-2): EAGVAQSPRYKIIEKRQSVAFWCNPISGHATLYWYQQILGQGPKLLIQFQNNGVVDDSQLPKDRFSAERLKGVDSTLKIQPAKLEDSAVYLCASSLGGRGYTFGSGTRLTVV.

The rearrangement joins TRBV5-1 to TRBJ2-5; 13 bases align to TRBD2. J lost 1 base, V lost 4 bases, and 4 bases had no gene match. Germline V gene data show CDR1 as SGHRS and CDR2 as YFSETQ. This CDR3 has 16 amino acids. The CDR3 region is CASSPGLAGSQETQYF. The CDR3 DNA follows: TGCGCCAGCAGCCCGGGACTAGCGGGGTCCCAAGAGACCCAGTACTTC.

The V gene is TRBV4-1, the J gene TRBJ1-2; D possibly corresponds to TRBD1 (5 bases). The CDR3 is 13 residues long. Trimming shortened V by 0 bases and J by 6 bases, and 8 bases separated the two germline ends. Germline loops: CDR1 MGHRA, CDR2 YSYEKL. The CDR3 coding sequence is TGCGCCAGCAGCCAAGATGGGGCGCATGGCTACACCTTC. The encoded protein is CASSQDGAHGYTF.

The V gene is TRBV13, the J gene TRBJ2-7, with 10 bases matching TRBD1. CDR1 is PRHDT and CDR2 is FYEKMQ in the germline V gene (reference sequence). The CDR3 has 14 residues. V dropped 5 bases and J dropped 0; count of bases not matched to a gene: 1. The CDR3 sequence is CASSRQGASYEQYF. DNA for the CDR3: TGTGCCAGCAGCCGACAGGGGGCCTCCTACGAGCAGTACTTC.

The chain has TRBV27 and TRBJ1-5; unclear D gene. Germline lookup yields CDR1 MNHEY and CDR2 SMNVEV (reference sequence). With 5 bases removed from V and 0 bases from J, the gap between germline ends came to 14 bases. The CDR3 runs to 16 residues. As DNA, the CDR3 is TGTGCCAGCAGTCCAATAGACTACTATAGCAATCAGCCCCAGCATTTT. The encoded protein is CASSPIDYYSNQPQHF.

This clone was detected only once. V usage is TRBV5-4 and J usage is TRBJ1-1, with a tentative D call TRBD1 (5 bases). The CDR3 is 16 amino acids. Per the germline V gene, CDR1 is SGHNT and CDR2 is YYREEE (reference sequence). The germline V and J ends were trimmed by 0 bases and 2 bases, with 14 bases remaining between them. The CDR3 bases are TGTGCCAGCAGCTTGGGGCCAGGGAATATCAACACTGAAGCTTTCTTT. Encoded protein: CASSLGPGNINTEAFF.

The CDR3 spells CASSSDRDGYTF. As DNA, the CDR3 is TGTGCCAGCAGTAGCGACAGGGACGGCTACACCTTC. The V call is TRBV12-3 or TRBV12-4, the J call TRBJ1-2; the match to TRBD1 covers 7 bases. The CDR3 is 12 residues long. With 5 bases clipped from V and 8 bases from J, the junction kept 5 bases outside the gene matches.

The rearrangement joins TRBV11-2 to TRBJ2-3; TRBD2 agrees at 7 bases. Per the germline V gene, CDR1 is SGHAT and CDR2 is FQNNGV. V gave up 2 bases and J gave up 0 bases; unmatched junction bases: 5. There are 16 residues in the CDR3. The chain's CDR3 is CASSLPAGLSTDTQYF. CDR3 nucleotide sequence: TGTGCCAGCAGCTTACCAGCGGGGCTGAGCACAGATACGCAGTATTTT.

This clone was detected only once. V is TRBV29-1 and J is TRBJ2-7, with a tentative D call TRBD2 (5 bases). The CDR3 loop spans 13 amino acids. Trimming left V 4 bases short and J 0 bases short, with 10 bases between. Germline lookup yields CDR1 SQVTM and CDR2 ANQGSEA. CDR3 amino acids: CSVVTADSYEQYF. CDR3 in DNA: TGCAGCGTTGTCACAGCGGACTCCTACGAGCAGTACTTC.

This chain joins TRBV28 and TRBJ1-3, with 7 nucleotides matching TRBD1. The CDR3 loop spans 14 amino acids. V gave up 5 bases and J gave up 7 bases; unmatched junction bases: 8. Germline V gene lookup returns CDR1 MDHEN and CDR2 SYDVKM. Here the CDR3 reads CASSLAGQTNTIYF. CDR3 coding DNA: TGTGCCAGCAGTCTCGCGGGACAGACTAACACCATATATTTT.

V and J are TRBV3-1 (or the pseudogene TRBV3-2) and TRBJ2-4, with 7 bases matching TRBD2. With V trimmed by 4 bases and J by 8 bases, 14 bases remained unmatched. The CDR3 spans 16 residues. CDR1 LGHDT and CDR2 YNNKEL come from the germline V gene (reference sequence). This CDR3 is CASSLKVLLGRDIQYF. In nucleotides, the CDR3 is TGTGCCAGCAGCCTCAAGGTCCTGCTGGGGAGGGACATTCAGTACTTC.